The 26 T cell receptor beta chains in this list originate from one sample, sequenced in a study of shared clonotypes between healthy human individuals. Here immunoSEQ multiplex PCR was the method, and the copy in TCRdb shows in-frame clones only, minus some. The table has under 2,500,000 clones, approximately 96% seen once; the top ten hold around 0.13%. Sequencing input: naive CD4+ T cells sorted from blood. The subset denotes: CD45RA+ positively selected. The receptors stem from a man aged 18-30 years in good health.

The CDR3 region is CASSDRTVSPLHF. The DNA of the CDR3 is TGTGCCAGCAGTGACCGGACAGTTTCACCCCTCCACTTT. The chain combines TRBV25-1 with TRBJ1-6, with a weak D call TRBD1 (6 bases). This CDR3 has 13 residues. Trimming left V 3 bases short and J 9 bases short, with 9 bases between. Germline-derived CDR1 and CDR2 are MGHDK and SYGVNS.

This clone was picked up one time. The V and J genes are TRBV6-5 and TRBJ1-2; D remains ambiguous. The V and J ends lost 2 bases and 2 bases respectively, with 12 bases between them. CDR1 and CDR2 (germline): MNHEY, SVGAGI. The CDR3 totals 15 residues. In DNA, the CDR3 is TGTGCCAGCAGTTACGCTCGGGCGGGGAACTATGGCTACACCTTC. Translated: CASSYARAGNYGYTF.

The V gene is TRBV30, the J gene TRBJ2-1; 9 nucleotides align to TRBD2. This CDR3 is 18 amino acids long. The V gene end was trimmed by 2 bases and the J gene end by 2 bases; junction bases not matched to a gene: 13. Germline CDR1 reads GTSNPN; CDR2 reads SVGIG (reference sequence). The CDR3 loop reads CAWSTPPHSGRAYNEQFF. CDR3 bases: TGTGCCTGGAGTACCCCCCCCCATAGCGGGAGAGCCTACAATGAGCAGTTCTTC.

This chain's CDR3 is CASSLYQANTGELFF. In nucleotides, the CDR3 is TGTGCCAGCAGCTTATACCAGGCAAACACCGGGGAGCTGTTTTTT. The chain recombines TRBV9 with TRBJ2-2, with D unclear. The germline V gene has CDR1 SGDLS and CDR2 YYNGEE. The ends were cut back, 4 bases at V and 2 bases at J, with 12 bases in the middle. The CDR3 consists of 15 residues.

The chain employs TRBV4-1 and TRBJ2-2; 10 positions match TRBD1. This CDR3 comprises 17 residues. Germline CDR1 reads MGHRA; CDR2 reads YSYEKL. Trimming cost V 0 bases and J 1 base; bases outside gene matches: 2. The CDR3 sequence: CASSQEGTGVNTGELFF. CDR3 coding DNA: TGCGCCAGCAGCCAAGAGGGGACAGGGGTGAACACCGGGGAGCTGTTTTTT.

The chain recombines TRBV16 with TRBJ2-7; D is perhaps TRBD1 or TRBD2 (5 bases each). V shed 2 bases and J shed 9 bases, with 11 bases lying between them. The CDR3 extends over 12 amino acids. Germline V gene sequence: CDR1 KGHSY, CDR2 FQNENV. As DNA, the CDR3 is TGTGCCAGCAGCCAAGAGGTCGGGGCGCAGTACTTC. Translation: CASSQEVGAQYF.

This clone turned up a few times. CDR3 coding DNA: TGTGCCATCAGTGTCGACGGTAATTCACCCCTCCACTTT. Translating it yields CAISVDGNSPLHF. This chain connects TRBV10-3 to TRBJ1-6; no definite D call. CDR1 and CDR2 from the germline V gene are ENHRY and SYGVKD. V lost 4 bases to trimming and J lost 6 bases, with 7 bases between them. The CDR3 is 13 residues long.

The rearrangement links TRBV7-2 to TRBJ2-2; 8 nucleotides agree with TRBD2. Germline CDR1 and CDR2: SGHTA and FQGNSA. Losses at the gene ends were 5 bases for V and 5 bases for J; bases not matched to a gene: 7. The CDR3 is 15 amino acids. The CDR3 is CASSQGLAGTGELFF. DNA of the CDR3: TGTGCCAGCAGCCAGGGGTTAGCGGGGACCGGGGAGCTGTTTTTT.

The chain couples TRBV5-1 to TRBJ1-5; D perhaps matches TRBD1 (6 bases). Deletions cut 4 bases from V and 4 bases from J, with 12 bases between. The germline gives CDR1 SGHRS, CDR2 YFSETQ. There are 14 residues in the CDR3. Here the CDR3 DNA reads TGCGCCAGCAGCCCCTTAGACAGGAATCAGCCCCAGCATTTT. Protein product: CASSPLDRNQPQHF.

CDR3 residues: CASSFGVHYGYTF. CDR3 bases: TGTGCCAGCAGTTTCGGTGTGCACTATGGCTACACCTTC. V is TRBV27 and J is TRBJ1-2; D is ambiguous. Trimming removed 3 bases from V and 3 bases from J, with 8 bases in between. The CDR3 is 13 residues long. Germline assignment: CDR1 MNHEY and CDR2 SMNVEV (reference sequence).

CDR3 protein: CAWSVQLGVFAPNYGYTF. The CDR3 nucleotides are TGTGCCTGGAGTGTACAACTTGGGGTTTTCGCTCCGAACTATGGCTACACCTTC. The chain recombines TRBV30 with TRBJ1-2; D remains ambiguous. The germline V gene encodes CDR1 GTSNPN and CDR2 SVGIG (reference sequence). V was clipped by 0 bases and J by 2 bases, with 22 bases between them. The CDR3 consists of 18 residues.

The chain links TRBV9 to TRBJ2-6, with D perhaps TRBD2 (6 bases). V gave up 4 bases and J gave up 0 bases, with 17 bases separating them. Germline CDR1 is SGDLS and CDR2 is YYNGEE. The CDR3 spans 18 residues. The CDR3 DNA follows: TGTGCCAGCAGCCCTACGACCGGAGGGTACTCTGGGGCCAACGTCCTGACTTTC. Its translation is CASSPTTGGYSGANVLTF.

The J gene is TRBJ1-1, the V gene TRBV30; TRBD1 matches at 9 bases. Germline assignment: CDR1 GTSNPN and CDR2 SVGIG (reference sequence). The CDR3 contains 13 residues. Trimming cost V 5 bases and J 4 bases; bases outside gene matches: 5. CDR3 nucleotides: TGTGCCTGGGACGGACAGGGGACCACTGAAGCTTTCTTT. It specifies CAWDGQGTTEAFF.

The sample holds one count of this clone. This chain links TRBV7-9 with TRBJ1-6; TRBD1 is a possible D gene (6 bases). CDR1 is SEHNR and CDR2 is FQNEAQ in the germline V gene (reference sequence). The CDR3 runs to 15 residues. Trimming took off 3 bases at V and 8 bases at J, with 14 bases between the two ends. CDR3 nucleotide sequence: TGTGCCAGCAGCTTTGGTGCGGACAGTGATTCACCCCTCCACTTT. Its translation: CASSFGADSDSPLHF.

The V call is TRBV4-1, the J call TRBJ1-2; D is possibly TRBD1 (5 bases). The CDR3 is 13 residues long. CDR1 and CDR2 from the germline V gene are MGHRA and YSYEKL. With 3 bases removed from V and 4 bases from J, the gap between germline ends came to 9 bases. CDR3 in amino acids: CASSHSGTYGYTF. The CDR3 bases are TGCGCCAGCAGCCACTCCGGGACCTATGGCTACACCTTC.

In regard to this clone: Other DNA sequences of this sample code for an identical CDR3. This chain connects TRBV10-3 to TRBJ2-7, with D tentatively TRBD1 (6 bases). V was clipped by 3 bases and J by 0 bases, with 9 bases between them. The CDR3 runs to 14 residues. The germline gives CDR1 ENHRY, CDR2 SYGVKD. This CDR3 is CAISDRGSSYEQYF. Here the CDR3 DNA reads TGTGCCATCAGTGACAGGGGTTCCTCCTACGAGCAGTACTTC.

The chain has TRBV27 and TRBJ1-4; maybe TRBD1 (6 bases). CDR1 MNHEY and CDR2 SMNVEV come from the germline V gene (reference sequence). This CDR3 comprises 16 residues. Trimming shortened V by 4 bases and J by 0 bases, and 12 bases separated the two germline ends. The CDR3 region is CASSSRGLSTNEKLFF. The CDR3 coding sequence is TGTGCCAGCAGTTCCAGGGGCCTCTCAACTAATGAAAAACTGTTTTTT. Drawing the rest from reference TRBV27 and TRBJ1-4, the complete variable domain is EAQVTQNPRYLITVTGKKLTVTCSQNMNHEYMSWYRQDPGLGLRQIYYSMNVEVTDKGDVPEGYKVSRKEKRNFPLILESPSPNQTSLYFCASSSRGLSTNEKLFFGSGTQLSVL.

The chain couples TRBV13 to TRBJ1-2; D call uncertain. Trimming took 2 bases from V and 3 from J, leaving 4 bases between them. The CDR3 runs to 12 residues. Germline CDR1 PRHDT, CDR2 FYEKMQ (reference sequence). The CDR3 DNA reads as TGTGCCAGCAGCTTACGGGACTATGGCTACACCTTC. This gives the protein CASSLRDYGYTF.

V is TRBV6-6 and J is TRBJ1-3, with D perhaps TRBD1 (5 bases). The germline V gene has CDR1 MNHNY and CDR2 SVGAGI (reference sequence). Deletions cut 6 bases from V and 0 bases from J, with 9 bases between. The CDR3 covers 14 residues. CDR3 sequence (DNA): TGTGCCAGCAGACGACAGTCCTCTGGAAACACCATATATTTT. Residues: CASRRQSSGNTIYF.

This clone was seen only once. This chain uses TRBV6-4 with TRBJ1-1, with D maybe TRBD1 (5 bases). The germline V gene encodes CDR1 MRHNA and CDR2 SNTAGT. Trimming left V 6 bases short and J 1 base short, with 9 bases between. The CDR3 contains 13 residues. The chain's CDR3 is CASRLQENTEAFF. The CDR3 nucleotides read TGTGCCAGCAGGTTACAGGAGAACACTGAAGCTTTCTTT.

This chain joins TRBV2 and TRBJ1-2; TRBD1 aligns across 9 bases. CDR1 is SNHLY and CDR2 is FYNNEI in the germline V gene. The CDR3 is made up of 13 amino acids. The V and J ends lost 6 bases and 6 bases, in that order; junction bases with no gene match: 5. The CDR3 bases are TGTGCCAGCAGCGGACAGGGGATCGATGGCTACACCTTC. Protein sequence: CASSGQGIDGYTF.

The chain uses TRBV6-1 and TRBJ1-1; D not resolved. The CDR3 is made up of 15 amino acids. Germline lookup yields CDR1 MNHNS and CDR2 SASEGT. V dropped 8 bases and J dropped 1 base, with 17 bases sitting between them. CDR3 sequence reads: CASVVYSLKNTEAFF. As DNA, the CDR3 is TGTGCCAGCGTTGTTTACAGCCTGAAGAACACTGAAGCTTTCTTT.

The rearrangement joins TRBV7-6 to TRBJ2-3; TRBD1 aligns across 9 bases. The CDR3 has 15 residues. Unmatched junction bases numbered 3, after V lost 5 bases and J lost 0 bases. The V gene's germline CDR1 is SGHVS and CDR2 FNYEAQ. CDR3 sequence: CASSIQGASTDTQYF. The CDR3 DNA reads TGTGCCAGCAGCATACAGGGGGCTAGCACAGATACGCAGTATTTT.

This chain joins TRBV28 and TRBJ1-5; tentatively, D is TRBD1 (6 bases). V was pared by 4 bases and J by 7 bases, with 20 bases between. CDR1 is MDHEN and CDR2 is SYDVKM in the germline V gene. The CDR3 runs to 16 residues. The CDR3 protein is CASSSRQVLVYQPQHF. The CDR3 DNA is TGTGCCAGCAGTTCGCGACAGGTACTCGTATACCAGCCCCAGCATTTT.

The V call is TRBV28, the J call TRBJ1-6, with D possibly matching TRBD1 (6 bases). CDR3 size: 16 residues. With 5 bases removed from V and 9 bases from J, the gap between germline ends came to 20 bases. Germline CDR1 reads MDHEN; CDR2 reads SYDVKM. CDR3 sequence reads: CASSPGGRDFLSPLHF. The CDR3 DNA follows: TGTGCCAGCAGTCCTGGGGGGCGCGATTTTCTTTCACCCCTCCACTTT.

The J gene is TRBJ2-2, the V gene TRBV9; 7 nucleotides align to TRBD1. Per germline, CDR1 SGDLS and CDR2 YYNGEE. The trim removed 0 bases at V and 4 bases at J, leaving 6 bases unmatched. This CDR3 is built from 16 residues. Here the CDR3 DNA reads TGTGCCAGCAGCGTAGGGGGGACAGTGATCACCGGGGAGCTGTTTTTT. Its protein product is CASSVGGTVITGELFF.